The 29 T cell receptor beta chains reported below all come from one sample, sequenced in a study of long-term antiretroviral therapy in people with HIV. The libraries were made with immunoSEQ v3.0 at survey level. The repertoire was sequenced with immunoSEQ multiplex PCR; TCRdb's copy has only in-frame clones and lacks some. This table holds almost 20,000 clones, 80% found once. Sequencing was performed on unsorted PBMCs, taken 0.2 years after starting antiretroviral therapy. The receptors originated from a woman aged 40 to 50 with HIV.

The V gene is TRBV6-5, the J gene TRBJ2-1, with D unresolved. In germline, CDR1 is MNHEY, CDR2 SVGAGI. V was shortened by 6 bases and J by 6 bases, with 9 bases between the two germline ends. This CDR3 contains 12 residues. In DNA form, the CDR3 reads TGTGCCAGCAGACTCGCACCCAATGAGCAGTTCTTC. Translating it yields CASRLAPNEQFF.

The V gene is TRBV12-5, the J gene TRBJ2-5; 10 bases align to TRBD2. The V segment lost 3 bases and the J segment 4 bases; nucleotides outside the gene matches: 5. The CDR3 spans 15 residues. Germline lookup yields CDR1 LGHNT and CDR2 FRNRAP. CDR3 loop: CASGLSGGVLETQYF. The CDR3 bases are TGTGCTAGTGGTTTAAGCGGGGGGGTTCTAGAGACCCAGTACTTC.

V gene TRBV19 combines with J gene TRBJ2-1, with D perhaps being TRBD1 or TRBD2 (5 bases each). The V gene's germline CDR1 is LNHDA and CDR2 SQIVND (reference sequence). Trimming left V 4 bases short and J 6 bases short, with 16 bases between. CDR3 length: 15 residues. The CDR3 sequence: CASSRGTFTVNEQFF. CDR3 bases: TGTGCCAGTAGTAGGGGGACGTTCACCGTCAATGAGCAGTTCTTC. The full variable domain, its missing parts supplied by reference TRBV19 and TRBJ2-1, is DGGITQSPKYLFRKEGQNVTLSCEQNLNHDAMYWYRQDPGQGLRLIYYSQIVNDFQKGDIAEGYSVSREKKESFPLTVTSAQKNPTAFYLCASSRGTFTVNEQFFGPGTRLTVL.

The chain has TRBV7-8 and TRBJ2-7; TRBD2 agrees at 8 bases. Per germline, CDR1 SGHVS and CDR2 FQNEAQ. This CDR3 has 15 residues. J was trimmed by 3 bases and V by 5 bases; bases with no gene match: 9. CDR3 sequence: CASSLPQRELYEQYF. DNA of the CDR3: TGTGCCAGCAGCCTCCCCCAGCGGGAGCTCTACGAGCAGTACTTC.

The chain carries TRBV6-6 and TRBJ1-4; D gene ambiguous. This CDR3 contains 15 residues. CDR1 MNHNY and CDR2 SVGAGI come from the germline V gene (reference sequence). With 6 bases removed from V and 5 bases from J, the gap between germline ends came to 16 bases. The CDR3 sequence: CASRPREGANEKLFF. Written as DNA, the CDR3 is TGTGCCAGCAGGCCCAGAGAGGGCGCGAATGAAAAACTGTTTTTT.

The chain joins TRBV19 to TRBJ1-1; 12 positions agree with TRBD1. The trim removed 3 bases at V and 3 bases at J, leaving 11 bases unmatched. The V gene's germline CDR1 is LNHDA and CDR2 SQIVND (reference sequence). CDR3 length: 18 amino acids. The chain's CDR3 is CASSMGGQGARSDTEAFF. The CDR3 DNA reads TGTGCCAGTAGTATGGGGGGACAGGGGGCGCGGAGCGACACTGAAGCTTTCTTT.

The rearrangement links TRBV5-4 to TRBJ1-2; D ambiguous. The CDR3 runs 11 residues. V shed 2 bases and J shed 8 bases, with 7 bases lying between them. Looked up from germline, CDR1 is SGHNT and CDR2 is YYREEE (reference sequence). The CDR3 spells CASSFYFGYTF. The DNA for the CDR3 is TGTGCCAGCAGCTTTTATTTCGGCTACACCTTC.

The chain carries TRBV10-2 and TRBJ2-5; no clear D. Germline V gene lookup returns CDR1 WSHSY and CDR2 SAAADI. Between the trimmed V and J ends, which lost 3 bases and 2 bases, there was a span of 4 bases. The CDR3 is 12 amino acids. CDR3 in amino acids: CASSDPQETQYF. CDR3 in DNA: TGCGCCAGCAGTGACCCTCAAGAGACCCAGTACTTC.

This chain links TRBV11-2 with TRBJ2-1, with 14 bases that match TRBD2. Germline V lookup: CDR1 SGHAT, CDR2 FQNNGV. The length of the CDR3 is 17 residues. J lost 10 bases, V lost 6 bases, and 14 bases had no gene match. CDR3 region: CASSRPTSGRALNEQFF. The CDR3, as DNA: TGTGCCAGCAGTCGTCCGACTAGCGGGAGGGCCTTAAACGAGCAGTTCTTC.

The chain carries TRBV5-4 and TRBJ2-3; 12 nucleotides match TRBD2. There are 16 residues in the CDR3. The germline V gene encodes CDR1 SGHNT and CDR2 YYREEE (reference sequence). V lost 4 bases and J lost 2; bases outside the gene matches: 5. CDR3 coding DNA: TGTGCCAGCAGCAAAAGGACTAGCGGGACCACAGATACGCAGTATTTT. Residues: CASSKRTSGTTDTQYF.

The chain employs TRBV29-1 and TRBJ1-5; 10 nucleotides agree with TRBD1. Losses at the gene ends were 8 bases for V and 5 bases for J; bases not matched to a gene: 6. Germline CDR1 SQVTM, CDR2 ANQGSEA. The CDR3 runs to 13 residues. The CDR3, as DNA: TGCAGCTTTGTAGGACAGGGGGATCAGCCCCAGCATTTT. It is translated as CSFVGQGDQPQHF.

V and J are TRBV7-2 and TRBJ1-3; D perhaps matches TRBD1 (5 bases). CDR1 and CDR2 from the germline V gene are SGHTA and FQGNSA. Trimming pared 3 bases from V and 3 bases from J, leaving 15 bases between. This CDR3 spans 16 amino acids. The chain's CDR3 is CASSFDSQLGGNTIYF. CDR3 bases: TGTGCCAGCAGCTTCGACAGCCAGTTGGGTGGAAACACCATATATTTT.

This chain links TRBV6-5 with TRBJ1-1; D gene ambiguous. Germline V lookup: CDR1 MNHEY, CDR2 SVGAGI. This CDR3 has 13 amino acids. V lost 6 bases and J 6 bases, leaving 14 bases between the germline ends. CDR3 coding DNA: TGTGCCAGCAGCCTTTACAGTGGGGCTGAAGCTTTCTTT. It translates to CASSLYSGAEAFF.

The genes are TRBV30 and TRBJ1-1; D uncertain. Germline-derived CDR1 and CDR2 are GTSNPN and SVGIG (reference sequence). The CDR3 is 13 residues long. V lost 2 bases and J 1 base, leaving 8 bases between the germline ends. Written as DNA, the CDR3 is TGTGCCTGGAGTACCTATACGAACACTGAAGCTTTCTTT. Translation: CAWSTYTNTEAFF.

This rearrangement joins TRBV7-2 to TRBJ1-6, with D uncertain. The length of the CDR3 is 14 residues. Trimming stripped 1 base from V and 8 bases from J, with 9 bases between. Germline-derived CDR1 and CDR2 are SGHTA and FQGNSA. The DNA of the CDR3 is TGTGCCAGCAGCTTAGGTCAGAACCATTCACCCCTCCACTTT. It codes for CASSLGQNHSPLHF.

This clone was picked up one time. The chain uses TRBV7-9 and TRBJ2-3; the match to TRBD2 covers 8 bases. CDR3 length equals 16 residues. Germline assignment: CDR1 SEHNR and CDR2 FQNEAQ (reference sequence). Trimming took 3 bases from V and 0 from J; bases not matched to a gene: 5. This chain's CDR3 is CASSFLAGFSTDTQYF. The CDR3, as DNA: TGTGCCAGCAGCTTTCTAGCGGGCTTTAGCACAGATACGCAGTATTTT.

J is TRBJ2-3 and V is TRBV6-1; D not resolved. The V end lost 0 bases, the J end lost 2 bases, and 15 bases lay between the germline ends. Germline CDR1 and CDR2: MNHNS and SASEGT. CDR3 length: 17 amino acids. CDR3 sequence reads: CASSEAVSPTLTDTQYF. The CDR3 bases are TGTGCCAGCAGTGAAGCGGTTTCCCCAACACTCACAGATACGCAGTATTTT.

This chain connects TRBV7-9 to TRBJ1-2; tentatively, D is TRBD1 (5 bases). V was shortened by 7 bases and J by 7 bases, with 19 bases between the two germline ends. Germline V gives CDR1 SEHNR, CDR2 FQNEAQ (reference sequence). CDR3 length: 14 residues. Here the CDR3 DNA reads TGTGCCAGCATCCCCGGACAATCAGAAAGTGGCTACACCTTC. Its protein is CASIPGQSESGYTF.

The V and J genes are TRBV10-1 and TRBJ2-1, with D perhaps matching TRBD2 (6 bases). CDR1 WNHNN and CDR2 SYGVQD come from the germline V gene (reference sequence). The CDR3 is made up of 14 amino acids. V was clipped by 1 base and J by 6 bases, with 10 bases between them. The CDR3 sequence is CASSELPGVNEQFF. The DNA for the CDR3 is TGCGCCAGCAGTGAGTTACCGGGGGTCAATGAGCAGTTCTTC.

CDR3 sequence: CASSLGDSRISLQYF. The CDR3 DNA reads as TGTGCCAGCAGCTTAGGGGACTCCCGAATATCTCTTCAGTACTTC. The V gene is TRBV11-2, the J gene TRBJ2-4, with D perhaps TRBD2 (6 bases). Germline CDR1 and CDR2: SGHAT and FQNNGV. The CDR3 runs 15 residues. The V end was cut by 1 base, the J end by 11 bases, with 18 bases between.

This chain links TRBV19 with TRBJ1-2; no reliable D call. Trimming stripped 0 bases from V and 5 bases from J, with 7 bases between. CDR3 length equals 13 residues. Per the germline V gene, CDR1 is LNHDA and CDR2 is SQIVND (reference sequence). The CDR3 DNA reads as TGTGCCAGTAGTATAGAGGGCGGATATGGCTACACCTTC. It is translated as CASSIEGGYGYTF.

The chain combines TRBV6-6 with TRBJ2-2, with D hard to call. V was cut by 2 bases and J by 3 bases, with 7 bases left in between. CDR1 is MNHNY and CDR2 is SVGAGI in the germline V gene (reference sequence). The CDR3 is made up of 14 amino acids. CDR3 protein: CASSYTGYTGELFF. The CDR3 region has the DNA TGTGCCAGCAGTTACACCGGGTACACCGGGGAGCTGTTTTTT.

CDR3 amino acids: CASSPKEGSEQYF. The CDR3 DNA follows: TGTGCCAGCTCACCGAAGGAGGGTTCGGAGCAGTACTTC. This rearrangement joins TRBV18 to TRBJ2-7; TRBD2 is a possible D gene (6 bases). Germline V CDR1 and CDR2: KGHSH, LQKENI. This CDR3 contains 13 residues. Trimming removed 3 bases at V and 7 bases at J, with 13 bases between. Combining the CDR3 with reference TRBV18 and TRBJ2-7 gives the whole variable domain NAGVMQNPRHLVRRRGQEARLRCSPMKGHSHVYWYRQLPEEGLKFMVYLQKENIIDESGMPKERFSAEFPKEGPSILRIQQVVRGDSAAYFCASSPKEGSEQYFGPGTRLTVT.

V is TRBV7-9 and J is TRBJ2-3; D may be TRBD2 (6 bases). Trimming took off 2 bases at V and 1 base at J, with 13 bases between the two ends. Per germline, CDR1 SEHNR and CDR2 FQNEAQ (reference sequence). The CDR3 loop spans 16 amino acids. As DNA, the CDR3 is TGTGCCAGCAGCTTACCGCGCGGAGGGGGCACAGATACGCAGTATTTT. Translating it yields CASSLPRGGGTDTQYF.

The V and J genes are TRBV5-5 and TRBJ2-7; 10 bases are a match to TRBD1. Trimming at V came to 4 bases and at J to 2 bases, leaving 3 bases not matched to a gene. Germline CDR1 and CDR2: SGHKS and YYEKEE (reference sequence). This CDR3 region has 14 residues. CDR3 protein: CASSIGQGAYEQYF. In DNA, the CDR3 is TGTGCCAGCAGCATAGGACAGGGGGCCTACGAGCAGTACTTC.

This chain joins TRBV5-1 and TRBJ1-3; tentative D call: TRBD1 (5 bases). In germline, CDR1 is SGHRS, CDR2 YFSETQ. The CDR3 runs to 15 residues. The V end was cut by 0 bases, the J end by 3 bases, with 10 bases between. The CDR3 nucleotides read TGCGCCAGCAGCTTGGAAGGGGCGCTTGGAAACACCATATATTTT. It codes for CASSLEGALGNTIYF. Full variable domain (remainder filled in from reference TRBV5-1 and TRBJ1-3): KAGVTQTPRYLIKTRGQQVTLSCSPISGHRSVSWYQQTPGQGLQFLFEYFSETQRNKGNFPGRFSGRQFSNSRSEMNVSTLELGDSALYLCASSLEGALGNTIYFGEGSWLTVV.

The chain recombines TRBV5-1 with TRBJ2-2, with D possibly TRBD2 on 6 matching bases. CDR1 and CDR2 (germline): SGHRS, YFSETQ. The V and J ends lost 4 bases and 6 bases respectively, with 13 bases between them. CDR3 length equals 14 residues. The DNA of the CDR3 is TGCGCCAGCAGCCTCAGACTAGACCCCGGGGAGCTGTTTTTT. Translating it yields CASSLRLDPGELFF.

This clone has only one observation. The chain carries TRBV5-6 and TRBJ1-6; D is perhaps TRBD1 (6 bases). CDR1 SGHDT and CDR2 YYEEEE come from the germline V gene. V dropped 5 bases and J dropped 13 bases, with 13 bases sitting between them. The CDR3 runs to 12 residues. The CDR3 loop is CASSTTGSPLHF. CDR3 DNA sequence: TGTGCCAGCAGTACCACAGGGTCCCCCCTCCACTTT. The full variable domain, in which reference TRBV5-6 and TRBJ1-6 provide the parts outside the CDR3, is DAGVTQSPTHLIKTRGQQVTLRCSPKSGHDTVSWYQQALGQGPQFIFQYYEEEERQRGNFPDRFSGHQFPNYSSELNVNALLLGDSALYLCASSTTGSPLHFGNGTRLTVT.

This clone was observed a handful of times. Other DNA sequences within the sample encode an identical CDR3. V gene TRBV10-1 combines with J gene TRBJ2-7, with unresolved D. Germline-derived CDR1 and CDR2 are WNHNN and SYGVQD (reference sequence). This CDR3 spans 12 amino acids. Trimming took 0 bases from V and 3 from J, leaving 3 bases between them. CDR3 sequence: CASSESGYEQYF. The DNA of the CDR3 is TGCGCCAGCAGTGAGTCAGGCTACGAGCAGTACTTC.